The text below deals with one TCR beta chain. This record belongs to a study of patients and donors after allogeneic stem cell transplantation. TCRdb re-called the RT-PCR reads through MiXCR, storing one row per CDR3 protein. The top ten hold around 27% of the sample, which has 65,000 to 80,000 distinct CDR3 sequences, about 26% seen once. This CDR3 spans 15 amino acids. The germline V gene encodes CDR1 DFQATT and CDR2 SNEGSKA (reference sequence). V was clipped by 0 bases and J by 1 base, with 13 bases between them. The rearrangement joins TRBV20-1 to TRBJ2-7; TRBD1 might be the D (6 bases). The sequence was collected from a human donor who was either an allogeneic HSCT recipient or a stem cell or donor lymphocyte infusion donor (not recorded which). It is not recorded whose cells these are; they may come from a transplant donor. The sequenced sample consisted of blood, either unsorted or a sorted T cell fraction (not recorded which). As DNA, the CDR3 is TGCAGTGCTAGAGATGGTGCAGGGGTGTCCTACGAGCAGTACTTC. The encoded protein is CSARDGAGVSYEQYF.